Listed below are T cell receptor beta chains from one sample, sequenced in a study of metastatic and nonmetastatic thyroid tumors. Using MiXCR, TCRdb reanalyzed the PCR reads. The sample carries tens of thousands of clones, 17% recorded once. The sequencing sample was made of blood. These receptors all come from a female donor with papillary thyroid cancer or a benign thyroid nodule (not recorded which). Some clones in this sample may be carry-over from other donors' samples. The CDR3 runs from the conserved cysteine through the conserved F or W. Fields, in order: V gene, J gene, CDR3 protein.

TRBV20-1,TRBJ2-1,CSARDWAGAGNEQFF
TRBV28,TRBJ1-4,CASSSPSAGGEKLFF
TRBV5-1,TRBJ2-7,CASSLVQGVYEQYF
TRBV11-2,TRBJ1-1,CASSLGKVLNTESFF
TRBV28,TRBJ1-1,CARREQGDAEAFF
TRBV10-3,TRBJ2-1,CAITSVRNNEQFF
TRBV7-2,TRBJ2-1,CASSLVSGAGYNEQFF
TRBV27,TRBJ1-6,CASRTIGTGGNSPLHF
TRBV19,TRBJ2-2,CASSYPGSGGELFF
TRBV5-4,TRBJ2-6,CASSLRLGDSGANVLTF
TRBV12-3/TRBV12-4,TRBJ1-2,CASSGQRKGGYTF
TRBV20-1,TRBJ2-1,CSAITQSAGRSYNEQFF
TRBV10-1,TRBJ2-1,CASNPAGALENEQFF
TRBV6-5,TRBJ1-6,CASSYGGARGSPLHF
TRBV11-2,TRBJ2-2,CASSFLARRNTGELFF
TRBV27,TRBJ2-7,CASSGGGSGIEHYF
TRBV27,TRBJ1-2,CASSLFGANNYGYTF
TRBV9,TRBJ2-3,CASSVDGSGRDIDTQYF
TRBV28,TRBJ1-1,CASSTGTGNTEAFF
TRBV28,TRBJ2-7,CASSGGRSSYEQYF
TRBV7-2,TRBJ1-5,CASSLEGARRQPRHF
TRBV20-1,TRBJ1-1,CSTEQGNTEAFF
TRBV28,TRBJ2-5,CASSRRTGEETQYF
TRBV12-5,TRBJ2-1,CASGPGYSYNEQFF
TRBV30,TRBJ2-5,CAWGTSGSETQYF
TRBV7-2,TRBJ2-7,CASSLGRPKEYEQYF
TRBV6-2/TRBV6-3,TRBJ1-3,CASSYSRDGGNTIYF
TRBV27,TRBJ1-1,CASSQILGQGNTEAFF
TRBV27,TRBJ2-2,CASTNTGELFF
TRBV7-3,TRBJ1-1,CASKGQGMNTEAFF
TRBV5-1,TRBJ2-7,CASSLDRAETYEQYF
TRBV20-1,TRBJ2-1,CSASLRGGPNEQFF
TRBV28,TRBJ2-3,CASSTASGSVGAQYF
TRBV10-1,TRBJ2-2,CASSELNLGNTGELFF
TRBV5-8,TRBJ1-4,CASSSVERGTEDEKLFF
TRBV12-3/TRBV12-4,TRBJ2-1,CAISSTSGGGEQFF
TRBV5-1,TRBJ2-3,CASTSGSGGTDTQYF
TRBV6-1,TRBJ2-1,CASVAGSYNEQFF
TRBV11-2,TRBJ2-1,CASSPASAYNEQFF
TRBV25-1,TRBJ1-4,CASSEFSGGAFEKLFF
TRBV6-1,TRBJ2-5,CASSGPRGLGETQYF
TRBV20-1,TRBJ2-7,CSASGTSGTYEQYF
TRBV27,TRBJ1-5,CASSLFAGDQPQHF
TRBV28,TRBJ2-1,CASSRPGVTYNEQFF
TRBV5-4,TRBJ2-2,CASSFGNTGELFF
TRBV6-1,TRBJ2-2,CASSATSDTGELFF
TRBV20-1,TRBJ2-1,CSADGGETYNEQFF
TRBV5-5,TRBJ2-1,CASSGHTGFLYNEQFF